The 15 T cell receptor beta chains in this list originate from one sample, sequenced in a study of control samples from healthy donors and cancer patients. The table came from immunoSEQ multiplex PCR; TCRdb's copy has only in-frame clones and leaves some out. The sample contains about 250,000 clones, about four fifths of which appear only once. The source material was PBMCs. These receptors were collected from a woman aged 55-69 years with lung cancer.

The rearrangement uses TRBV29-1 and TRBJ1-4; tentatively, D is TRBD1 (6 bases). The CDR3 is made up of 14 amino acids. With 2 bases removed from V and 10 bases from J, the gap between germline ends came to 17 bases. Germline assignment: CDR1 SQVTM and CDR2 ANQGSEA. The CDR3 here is CSVEKGGAGGKLFF. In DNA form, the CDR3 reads TGCAGCGTTGAAAAAGGGGGGGCAGGAGGAAAACTGTTTTTT.

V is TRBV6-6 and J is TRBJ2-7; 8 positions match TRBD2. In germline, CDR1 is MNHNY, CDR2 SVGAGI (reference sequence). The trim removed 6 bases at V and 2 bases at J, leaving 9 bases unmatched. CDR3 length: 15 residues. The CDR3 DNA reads TGTGCCAGCAGGCCCACCGGGACTAGGGCCTACGAGCAGTACTTC. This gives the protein CASRPTGTRAYEQYF.

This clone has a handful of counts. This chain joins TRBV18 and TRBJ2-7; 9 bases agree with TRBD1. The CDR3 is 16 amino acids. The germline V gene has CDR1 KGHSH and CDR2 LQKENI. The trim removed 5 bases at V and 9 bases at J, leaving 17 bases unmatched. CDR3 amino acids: CASSTTRGQGGSRQYF. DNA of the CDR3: TGTGCCAGCTCAACAACGCGGGGACAGGGAGGATCACGGCAGTACTTC. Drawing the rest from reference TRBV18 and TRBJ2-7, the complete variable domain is NAGVMQNPRHLVRRRGQEARLRCSPMKGHSHVYWYRQLPEEGLKFMVYLQKENIIDESGMPKERFSAEFPKEGPSILRIQQVVRGDSAAYFCASSTTRGQGGSRQYFGPGTRLTVT.

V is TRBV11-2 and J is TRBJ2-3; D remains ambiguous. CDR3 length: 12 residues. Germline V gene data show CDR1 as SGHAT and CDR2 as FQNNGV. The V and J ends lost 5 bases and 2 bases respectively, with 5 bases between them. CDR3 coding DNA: TGTGCCAGCAGCCTACCCACAGATACGCAGTATTTT. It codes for CASSLPTDTQYF.

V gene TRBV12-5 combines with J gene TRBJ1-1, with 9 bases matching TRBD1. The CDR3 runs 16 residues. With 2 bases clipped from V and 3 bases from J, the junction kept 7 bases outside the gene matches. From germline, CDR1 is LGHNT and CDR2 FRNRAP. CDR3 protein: CASGLNLQGADTEAFF. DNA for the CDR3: TGTGCTAGTGGTTTGAATCTACAGGGGGCCGACACTGAAGCTTTCTTT.

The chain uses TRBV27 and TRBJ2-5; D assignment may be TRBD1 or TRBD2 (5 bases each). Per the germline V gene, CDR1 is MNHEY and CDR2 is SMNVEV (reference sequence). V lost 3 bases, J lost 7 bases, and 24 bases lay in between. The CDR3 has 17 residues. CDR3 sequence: CASSFLREGRTPVTQYF. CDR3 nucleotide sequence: TGTGCCAGCAGTTTCCTTCGAGAGGGGAGAACCCCGGTGACCCAGTACTTC.

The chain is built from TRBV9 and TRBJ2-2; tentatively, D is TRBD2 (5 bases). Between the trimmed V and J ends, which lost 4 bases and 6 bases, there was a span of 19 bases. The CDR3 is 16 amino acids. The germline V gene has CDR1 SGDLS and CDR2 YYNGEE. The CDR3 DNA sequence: TGTGCCAGCAGCCTACACCCGGAGGTAGGGCCCGGGGAGCTGTTTTTT. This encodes CASSLHPEVGPGELFF.

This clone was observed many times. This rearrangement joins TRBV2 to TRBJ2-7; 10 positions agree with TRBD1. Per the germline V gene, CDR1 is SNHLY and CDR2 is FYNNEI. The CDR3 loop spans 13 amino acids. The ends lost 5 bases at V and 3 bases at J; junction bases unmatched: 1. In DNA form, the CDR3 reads TGTGCCAGCAGTCGGGACAGGGGCTACGAGCAGTACTTC. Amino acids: CASSRDRGYEQYF. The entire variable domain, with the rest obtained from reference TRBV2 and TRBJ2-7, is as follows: EPEVTQTPSHQVTQMGQEVILRCVPISNHLYFYWYRQILGQKVEFLVSFYNNEISEKSEIFDDQFSVERPDGSNFTLKIRSTKLEDSAMYFCASSRDRGYEQYFGPGTRLTVT.

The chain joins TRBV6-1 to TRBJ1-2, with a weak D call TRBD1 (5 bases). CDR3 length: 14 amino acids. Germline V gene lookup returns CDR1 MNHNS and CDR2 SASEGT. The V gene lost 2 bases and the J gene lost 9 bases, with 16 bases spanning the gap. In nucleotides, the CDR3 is TGTGCCAGCAGTGAAAATGATGTGGGGGGGAGCTACACCTTC. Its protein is CASSENDVGGSYTF.

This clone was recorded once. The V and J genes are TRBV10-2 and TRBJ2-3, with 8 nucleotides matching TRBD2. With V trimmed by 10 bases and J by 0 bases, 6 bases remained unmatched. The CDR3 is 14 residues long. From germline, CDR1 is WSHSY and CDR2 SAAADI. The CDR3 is CATLLAGSTDTQYF. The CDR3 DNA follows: TGCGCCACCCTTCTAGCGGGTAGCACAGATACGCAGTATTTT.

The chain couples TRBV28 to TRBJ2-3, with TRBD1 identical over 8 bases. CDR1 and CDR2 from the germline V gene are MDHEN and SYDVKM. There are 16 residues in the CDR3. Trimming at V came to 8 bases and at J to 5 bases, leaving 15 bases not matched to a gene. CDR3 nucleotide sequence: TGTGCCAGCCCACCCAACCAGGGGGCGCAGGAAGATACGCAGTATTTT. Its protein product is CASPPNQGAQEDTQYF.

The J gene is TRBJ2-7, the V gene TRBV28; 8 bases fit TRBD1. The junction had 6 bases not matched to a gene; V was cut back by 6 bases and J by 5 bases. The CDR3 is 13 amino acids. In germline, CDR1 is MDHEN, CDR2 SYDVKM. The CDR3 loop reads CASRGQGFNEQYF. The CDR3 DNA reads TGTGCCAGCAGAGGACAGGGTTTTAACGAGCAGTACTTC.

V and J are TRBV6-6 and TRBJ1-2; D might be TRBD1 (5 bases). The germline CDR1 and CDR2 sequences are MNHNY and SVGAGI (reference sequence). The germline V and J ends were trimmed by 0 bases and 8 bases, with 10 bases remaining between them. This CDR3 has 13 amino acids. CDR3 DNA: TGTGCCAGCAGTTACTCGGGGGAGGGGGGCTACACCTTC. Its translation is CASSYSGEGGYTF.

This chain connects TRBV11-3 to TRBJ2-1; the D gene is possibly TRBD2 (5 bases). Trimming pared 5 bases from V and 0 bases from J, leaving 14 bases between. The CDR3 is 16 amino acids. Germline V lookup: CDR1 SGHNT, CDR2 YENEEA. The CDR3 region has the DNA TGTGCCAGCAGCCCGAGTGATGGGAGCTCCTACAATGAGCAGTTCTTC. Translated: CASSPSDGSSYNEQFF. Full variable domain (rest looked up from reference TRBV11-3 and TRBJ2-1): EAGVVQSPRYKIIEKKQPVAFWCNPISGHNTLYWYLQNLGQGPELLIRYENEEAVDDSQLPKDRFSAERLKGVDSTLKIQPAELGDSAVYLCASSPSDGSSYNEQFFGPGTRLTVL.

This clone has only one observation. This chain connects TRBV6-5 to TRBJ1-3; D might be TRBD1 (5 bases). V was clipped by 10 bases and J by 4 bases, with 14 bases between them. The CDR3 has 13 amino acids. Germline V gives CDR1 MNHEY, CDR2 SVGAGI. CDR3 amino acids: CATGSLSGNTIYF. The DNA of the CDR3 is TGTGCCACAGGGTCCCTCTCCGGAAACACCATATATTTT.